A single sample gave rise to the 21 T cell receptor beta chains below, sequenced in a study of T cell repertoires in cytomegalovirus infection. Via MiXCR, TCRdb re-called the reads, giving one row per CDR3 protein. The profile shows fewer than 300,000 distinct CDR3 sequences, 25% of them singletons. The material sequenced was PBMCs. The receptor source for this set is a human donor in good health (CMV status not recorded). Some clones in this sample may be carry-over from other donors' samples.

Worth noting for this clonotype: This clone may be a read error of a much larger clone one base away. J is TRBJ1-5 and V is TRBV2; 7 bases are a match to TRBD1. The ends lost 6 bases at V and 3 bases at J; junction bases unmatched: 2. This CDR3 has 13 residues. The germline CDR1 and CDR2 sequences are SNHLY and FYNNEI. The CDR3 here is CASRGQYNQPQHF. The CDR3 bases are TGTGCCAGCAGGGGACAGTACAATCAGCCCCAGCATTTT.

The CDR3 sequence: CASSLVGVAEAFF. CDR3 sequence (DNA): TGTGCCAGCAGCTTAGTAGGGGTCGCTGAAGCTTTCTTT. V and J are TRBV7-2 and TRBJ1-1, with TRBD1 as a possible D gene (5 bases). CDR3 length equals 13 residues. Germline lookup yields CDR1 SGHTA and CDR2 FQGNSA. Trimming shortened V by 1 base and J by 6 bases, and 9 bases separated the two germline ends. The full variable domain, rest sourced from reference TRBV7-2 and TRBJ1-1, is GAGVSQSPSNKVTEKGKDVELRCDPISGHTALYWYRQSLGQGLEFLIYFQGNSAPDKSGLPSDRFSAERTGGSVSTLTIQRTQQEDSAVYLCASSLVGVAEAFFGQGTRLTVV.

This clonotype has a count of ten or more. The chain employs TRBV7-2 and TRBJ2-7, with 12 bases matching TRBD2. The V gene's germline CDR1 is SGHTA and CDR2 FQGNSA. The V gene end was trimmed by 4 bases and the J gene end by 6 bases; junction bases not matched to a gene: 10. This CDR3 contains 16 residues. As DNA, the CDR3 is TGTGCCAGCAGCTCTAGGACTAGCGGGATAGGTGGCGAGCAGTACTTC. It yields the protein CASSSRTSGIGGEQYF.

V and J are TRBV29-1 and TRBJ2-1; D tentatively fits TRBD1 or TRBD2 (5 bases each). Trimming took off 6 bases at V and 0 bases at J, with 15 bases between the two ends. The V gene's germline CDR1 is SQVTM and CDR2 ANQGSEA. CDR3 length: 15 amino acids. The CDR3 DNA reads TGCAGCGTGTCCGGGACGCAAAGCTCCTACAATGAGCAGTTCTTC. It encodes CSVSGTQSSYNEQFF.

In its sample, this clonotype was seen many times. This sequence joins TRBV12-3 or TRBV12-4 and TRBJ1-5, with a weak D call TRBD1 (6 bases). Between the trimmed V and J ends, which lost 3 bases and 7 bases, there was a span of 10 bases. The CDR3 consists of 13 residues. As DNA, the CDR3 is TGTGCCAGCAGTTTTTCTGGGGGCCAGCCCCAGCATTTT. Protein product: CASSFSGGQPQHF.

Ten or more counts support this clonotype. The V gene is TRBV7-2, the J gene TRBJ2-5; D is unclear. The CDR3 runs 15 residues. Germline V gene lookup returns CDR1 SGHTA and CDR2 FQGNSA. V was cut by 3 bases and J by 3 bases, with 14 bases left in between. CDR3 coding DNA: TGTGCCAGCAGCTTGGTCAGGAACCTCAAAGAGACCCAGTACTTC. Translating it yields CASSLVRNLKETQYF.

The chain joins TRBV7-2 to TRBJ1-1, with D hard to call. Trimming removed 6 bases at V and 2 bases at J, with 4 bases between. This CDR3 region has 11 residues. The germline gives CDR1 SGHTA, CDR2 FQGNSA. The DNA for the CDR3 is TGTGCCAGCAGAATTAACACTGAAGCTTTCTTT. It translates to CASRINTEAFF.

This clonotype appeared many times. The rearrangement links TRBV7-9 to TRBJ2-1; D not resolved. V lost 4 bases, J lost 6 bases, and 7 bases lay in between. Germline V gene sequence: CDR1 SEHNR, CDR2 FQNEAQ (reference sequence). The CDR3 totals 12 residues. The CDR3 protein is CASSSDLNEQFF. The DNA of the CDR3 is TGTGCCAGCAGCTCCGACCTCAATGAGCAGTTCTTC.

The chain combines TRBV19 with TRBJ2-7, with no clear D. The germline V and J ends were trimmed by 6 bases and 7 bases, with 10 bases remaining between them. In germline, CDR1 is LNHDA, CDR2 SQIVND (reference sequence). The length of the CDR3 is 11 residues. CDR3 sequence: CASSQYEEQYF. The CDR3 DNA reads TGTGCCAGTAGCCAATATGAGGAGCAGTACTTC.

V and J are TRBV7-9 and TRBJ2-5; D tentatively fits TRBD1 or TRBD2 (5 bases each). V was cut by 6 bases and J by 5 bases, with 13 bases left in between. The length of the CDR3 is 13 residues. The germline CDR1 and CDR2 sequences are SEHNR and FQNEAQ (reference sequence). CDR3 amino acids: CASSSSGPETQYF. For the CDR3, the DNA is TGTGCCAGCAGTTCATCGGGGCCGGAGACCCAGTACTTC. The variable domain in full, completed from reference TRBV7-9 and TRBJ2-5, reads DTGVSQNPRHKITKRGQNVTFRCDPISEHNRLYWYRQTLGQGPEFLTYFQNEAQLEKSRLLSDRFSAERPKGSFSTLEIQRTEQGDSAMYLCASSSSGPETQYFGPGTRLLVL.

The table lists this clonotype with a few counts. The rearrangement uses TRBV5-1 and TRBJ2-4, with 9 bases matching TRBD1. V gave up 5 bases and J gave up 6 bases; unmatched junction bases: 9. CDR1 and CDR2 (germline): SGHRS, YFSETQ. The CDR3 runs to 15 residues. CDR3 in DNA: TGCGCCAGCAGACTGATGGGACAGGGAGGAAACATTCAGTACTTC. It is translated as CASRLMGQGGNIQYF.

The J gene is TRBJ1-1, the V gene TRBV29-1; no clear D. The CDR3 runs 11 residues. Trimming removed 4 bases from V and 4 bases from J, with 7 bases in between. Germline V gene lookup returns CDR1 SQVTM and CDR2 ANQGSEA. The chain's CDR3 is CSVVKVTEAFF. Written as DNA, the CDR3 is TGCAGCGTTGTTAAGGTCACTGAAGCTTTCTTT.

This clonotype was recorded many times. This sequence joins TRBV7-8 and TRBJ2-2, with D tentatively TRBD1 (6 bases). The CDR3 length is 17 residues. V was shortened by 3 bases and J by 3 bases, with 17 bases between the two germline ends. The germline gives CDR1 SGHVS, CDR2 FQNEAQ. The chain's CDR3 is CASSLVPRGWDTGELFF. CDR3 sequence (DNA): TGTGCCAGCAGCTTGGTCCCGAGGGGGTGGGACACCGGGGAGCTGTTTTTT.

This sequence joins TRBV19 and TRBJ2-3, with TRBD2 matching 8 bases. After removal of 3 bases from V and 2 bases from J, the junction contained 4 bases not matched to a gene. This CDR3 spans 15 amino acids. Germline V gene sequence: CDR1 LNHDA, CDR2 SQIVND (reference sequence). CDR3 sequence reads: CASSMSSGHTDTQYF. In DNA form, the CDR3 reads TGTGCCAGTAGTATGTCTAGCGGGCACACAGATACGCAGTATTTT.

This clonotype was recorded a few times. V gene TRBV14 combines with J gene TRBJ2-7, with 7 bases lining up with TRBD1. The CDR3 is 15 residues long. The germline gives CDR1 SGHDN, CDR2 FVKESK. With 5 bases clipped from V and 2 bases from J, the junction kept 9 bases outside the gene matches. The CDR3 region is CASSNPRDSTYEQYF. CDR3 DNA sequence: TGTGCCAGCAGCAATCCCCGGGACAGCACCTACGAGCAGTACTTC.

The gene calls are TRBV6-2 or TRBV6-3 and TRBJ2-5; possibly TRBD1 for D (6 bases). The V end lost 2 bases, the J end lost 1 base, and 11 bases lay between the germline ends. The CDR3 totals 15 residues. Germline-derived CDR1 and CDR2 are MNHEY and SVGEGT. CDR3 bases: TGTGCCAGCAGTTACGGGCAGGGGCTCCAAGAGACCCAGTACTTC. Its translation: CASSYGQGLQETQYF.

The chain combines TRBV28 with TRBJ1-1; D gene uncertain. The CDR3 consists of 12 residues. V was cut by 5 bases and J by 7 bases, with 11 bases left in between. CDR1 is MDHEN, CDR2 SYDVKM, per germline. CDR3 bases: TGTGCCAGCAGTCCCTATTCCGTTGAAGCTTTCTTT. This codes for CASSPYSVEAFF.

The sample holds a few counts of this clonotype. The chain combines TRBV27 with TRBJ2-3, with 9 bases fitting TRBD1. Germline V gene sequence: CDR1 MNHEY, CDR2 SMNVEV (reference sequence). The CDR3 contains 15 residues. V gave up 5 bases and J gave up 2 bases; unmatched junction bases: 5. DNA for the CDR3: TGTGCCAGCAGTCCGGGACAGGGACACACAGATACGCAGTATTTT. This codes for CASSPGQGHTDTQYF.

This chain links TRBV28 with TRBJ1-4; no firm D call. The CDR3 consists of 12 residues. V lost 5 bases and J lost 4, with 5 bases in between. Germline lookup yields CDR1 MDHEN and CDR2 SYDVKM. The DNA for the CDR3 is TGTGCCAGCAGTGACAATAATGAAAAACTGTTTTTT. Its translation: CASSDNNEKLFF.

CDR3 sequence reads: CSPEWGNEQFF. In DNA form, the CDR3 reads TGCAGCCCAGAATGGGGAAATGAGCAGTTCTTC. The V call is TRBV29-1, the J call TRBJ2-1; D uncertain. The germline CDR1 and CDR2 sequences are SQVTM and ANQGSEA. V was pared by 8 bases and J by 7 bases, with 12 bases between. This CDR3 region has 11 residues.

On this clonotype: A read error is possible here, since a much larger clone lies one base away. This sequence joins TRBV7-2 and TRBJ1-1, with D perhaps TRBD1 (6 bases). Trimming took 4 bases from V and 10 from J, leaving 16 bases between them. From germline, CDR1 is SGHTA and CDR2 FQGNSA. This CDR3 has 13 amino acids. The CDR3 loop is CASSSGLTGGAFF. CDR3 in DNA: TGTGCCAGCAGCTCTGGATTGACAGGTGGAGCTTTCTTT.